The 10 T cell receptor beta chains in this list originate from one sample, sequenced in a study of T cell changes during pregnancy in multiple sclerosis. The table came from immunoSEQ multiplex PCR; TCRdb's copy has only in-frame clones and leaves some out. The sample has fewer than 110,000 clones, 92% seen once. Sequencing used peripheral blood, obtained in the third trimester of pregnancy. Every receptor here comes from a female donor in good health, enrolled as a control in a pregnancy study.

V and J are TRBV11-3 and TRBJ1-2; the D is unclear. V dropped 5 bases and J dropped 4 bases, with 11 bases sitting between them. Germline CDR1 is SGHNT and CDR2 is YENEEA. The CDR3 sequence is 13 residues long. The CDR3 reads CASSVRVTYGYTF. The CDR3 DNA sequence: TGTGCCAGCAGCGTCCGGGTAACCTATGGCTACACCTTC.

The DNA of the CDR3 is TGTGCCAGCAGTGAATCGGCTAGCGGGGTCCGGGCCCAGTACTTC. This gives the protein CASSESASGVRAQYF. The chain combines TRBV2 with TRBJ2-5, with 9 positions matching TRBD2. The germline CDR1 and CDR2 sequences are SNHLY and FYNNEI. The CDR3 covers 15 residues. Trimming removed 2 bases from V and 9 bases from J; junction bases left unmatched: 10. Variable domain in full (rest from reference TRBV2 and TRBJ2-5): EPEVTQTPSHQVTQMGQEVILRCVPISNHLYFYWYRQILGQKVEFLVSFYNNEISEKSEIFDDQFSVERPDGSNFTLKIRSTKLEDSAMYFCASSESASGVRAQYFGPGTRLLVL.

V and J are TRBV30 and TRBJ2-2; 13 bases match TRBD2. This CDR3 has 17 amino acids. V was clipped by 1 base and J by 7 bases; unmatched bases: 9. Germline V gives CDR1 GTSNPN, CDR2 SVGIG (reference sequence). The CDR3 DNA sequence: TGTGCCTGGAGTGCTCCGGGACTAGCGGGGTCTTTCGGGGAGCTGTTTTTT. This gives the protein CAWSAPGLAGSFGELFF.

The chain uses TRBV6-5 and TRBJ2-7; TRBD2 matches 7 bases. Trimming cost V 5 bases and J 2 bases; bases outside gene matches: 6. Germline CDR1 is MNHEY and CDR2 is SVGAGI. The CDR3 totals 14 residues. The CDR3 nucleotides read TGTGCCAGCAGTCAAGCAGGGACTACCTACGAGCAGTACTTC. It is translated as CASSQAGTTYEQYF.

V is TRBV20-1 and J is TRBJ2-7; 9 bases match TRBD1. The CDR3 runs 11 residues. Losses at the gene ends were 2 bases for V and 9 bases for J; bases not matched to a gene: 2. Germline lookup yields CDR1 DFQATT and CDR2 SNEGSKA (reference sequence). CDR3 DNA: TGCAGTGCTAGAACGACAGGGGGGCAGTACTTC. This codes for CSARTTGGQYF.

V gene TRBV7-2 combines with J gene TRBJ1-2; D remains ambiguous. Germline values: CDR1 SGHTA, CDR2 FQGNSA. The CDR3 sequence is 13 residues long. V was cut by 5 bases and J by 5 bases, with 12 bases left in between. CDR3 sequence: CASSLEKLYGYTF. For the CDR3, the DNA is TGTGCCAGCAGCCTGGAGAAATTATATGGCTACACCTTC.

The chain has TRBV5-1 and TRBJ2-1; 14 nucleotides align to TRBD2. Losses at the gene ends were 1 base for V and 4 bases for J; bases not matched to a gene: 10. Germline V gene sequence: CDR1 SGHRS, CDR2 YFSETQ. The CDR3 runs to 19 residues. Here the CDR3 reads CASSLRLAGGAISYNEQFF. CDR3 bases: TGCGCCAGCAGCTTGCGACTAGCGGGGGGGGCGATTTCATACAATGAGCAGTTCTTC.

The chain joins TRBV28 to TRBJ2-7, with a weak D call TRBD1 (6 bases). The CDR3 is 14 amino acids. Germline V gives CDR1 MDHEN, CDR2 SYDVKM. Trimming took off 4 bases at V and 5 bases at J, with 15 bases between the two ends. CDR3 residues: CASSSPPGANEQYF. The CDR3 DNA follows: TGTGCCAGCAGTTCCCCCCCAGGGGCGAACGAGCAGTACTTC.

The chain joins TRBV6-5 to TRBJ2-7; 9 bases are shared with TRBD2. This CDR3 spans 15 amino acids. Germline-derived CDR1 and CDR2 are MNHEY and SVGAGI. After removal of 6 bases from V and 3 bases from J, the junction contained 9 bases not matched to a gene. The CDR3: CASSLASGDHYEQYF. The DNA of the CDR3 is TGTGCCAGCAGCCTGGCTAGCGGGGACCACTACGAGCAGTACTTC.

The chain recombines TRBV4-1 with TRBJ1-1; D ambiguous. The CDR3 has 16 amino acids. V dropped 3 bases and J dropped 9 bases, with 23 bases sitting between them. Germline-derived CDR1 and CDR2 are MGHRA and YSYEKL. The CDR3 region is CASSHNKGRGPPKAFF. The CDR3 DNA sequence: TGCGCCAGCAGCCATAATAAAGGCAGAGGGCCTCCTAAAGCTTTCTTT.